The T cell receptor beta chain described here comes from a study of blood T cell repertoires in COVID-19. The wider study: The United States, Italy and Spain supplied acute and convalescent COVID-19 samples.

The CDR3 has 15 amino acids. The V end was cut by 0 bases, the J end by 3 bases, with 9 bases between. This clone was counted between two and nine times. The protocol was immunoSEQ multiplex PCR, while the TCRdb copy is restricted to in-frame clones and leaves out a portion. The sample lists about 150,000 clones, 70% to 90% seen once, with 0.55% to 0.75% in the top ten. The clonotype comes from a man aged 55 to 69 with COVID-19, enrolled during active disease. The sequencing input was peripheral blood. The chain uses TRBV23-1 and TRBJ1-5, with D uncertain. TRBV23-1 is an ORF, with its function uncertain. As DNA, the CDR3 is TGCGCCAGCAGTCAATCGAGGGCACCCAATCAGCCCCAGCATTTT. Translating gives CASSQSRAPNQPQHF.